The entry below gives a single T cell receptor beta chain sequence along with its context. What it binds is unknown. This entry is derived from a study of identical twins. Trimming stripped 1 base from V and 0 bases from J, with 13 bases between. This CDR3 is 17 amino acids long. CDR1 is SGHVS and CDR2 is FQNEAQ in the germline V gene. In TCRdb, the 5' RACE reads were re-called with MiXCR into one record per CDR3 protein. The sample shows some 1,700,000 distinct CDR3 sequences, less than 35% of them seen only once. Overall study results and limits: Analyses of zero insertions could, in part, be confounded by invariant MAIT and iNKT cells.

The clonotype was recovered from a newborn girl in good health. This sequence joins TRBV7-8 and TRBJ2-1, with D possibly called TRBD1 or TRBD2 (5 bases each). The sample consisted of cord blood. This chain's CDR3 is CASSLGVAGSSYNEQFF. CDR3 DNA sequence: TGTGCCAGCAGCTTAGGCGTGGCAGGGAGCTCCTACAATGAGCAGTTCTTC.